The 13 T cell receptor beta chains in this list originate from one sample, sequenced in a study of blood T cells in healthy people across ages. Next came a second PCR, run for 7 to 11 cycles, which used a sample-barcoded 5' primer along with a J-beta primer mix. TCRdb re-derived calls from the 5' RACE reads in MiXCR, one entry per CDR3 protein. The sample holds about 1,600,000 distinct CDR3 sequences, around 39% seen once. The sample was blood. Source of these receptors: a woman in her late teens or twenties in good health.

V usage is TRBV3-1 and J usage is TRBJ2-7; 9 nucleotides agree with TRBD2. This CDR3 spans 14 amino acids. V lost 2 bases and J lost 5; bases outside the gene matches: 4. Germline CDR1 reads LGHDT; CDR2 reads YNNKEL (reference sequence). CDR3 region: CASSQIRTSDEQYF. CDR3 DNA: TGTGCCAGCAGCCAAATTAGGACTAGCGACGAGCAGTACTTC.

V usage is TRBV12-3 or TRBV12-4 and J usage is TRBJ2-5, with 9 positions matching TRBD1. The V segment lost 2 bases and the J segment 4 bases; nucleotides outside the gene matches: 8. The CDR3 length is 16 residues. The CDR3 region has the DNA TGTGCCAGCAGTTTACCGGGACAGGGTTTTCGAGAGACCCAGTACTTC. Translating it yields CASSLPGQGFRETQYF.

This clonotype showed up many times. This rearrangement joins TRBV29-1 to TRBJ2-5, with no clear D. Per the germline V gene, CDR1 is SQVTM and CDR2 is ANQGSEA. The CDR3 loop spans 12 amino acids. Trimming removed 5 bases at V and 1 base at J, with 8 bases between. CDR3: CSVLTLQETQYF. The CDR3 DNA is TGCAGCGTTCTCACACTCCAAGAGACCCAGTACTTC.

The V gene is TRBV5-1, the J gene TRBJ2-7; D gene ambiguous. V was shortened by 4 bases and J by 4 bases, with 18 bases between the two germline ends. CDR3 size: 15 residues. The germline V gene encodes CDR1 SGHRS and CDR2 YFSETQ. The CDR3 bases are TGCGCCAGCAGCCCACCCCAAGGAGCTCTTTACGAGCAGTACTTC. This gives the protein CASSPPQGALYEQYF.

V gene TRBV24-1 combines with J gene TRBJ1-2, with TRBD1 matching 8 bases. The CDR3 has 19 residues. Germline CDR1 is KGHDR and CDR2 is SFDVKD. The V segment lost 0 bases and the J segment 4 bases; nucleotides outside the gene matches: 15. The CDR3 sequence: CATSDLLGTGPLKVYGYTF. The CDR3 DNA follows: TGTGCCACCAGTGATTTGCTCGGGACAGGACCCCTAAAGGTCTATGGCTACACCTTC.

This clonotype was found a few times. This chain links TRBV29-1 with TRBJ2-1, with D possibly TRBD1 on 6 matching bases. Trimming shortened V by 4 bases and J by 0 bases, and 13 bases separated the two germline ends. CDR3 length: 15 residues. Germline V gives CDR1 SQVTM, CDR2 ANQGSEA. The CDR3 DNA reads TGCAGCGTTGCCATGGGGGCGAGCTCCTACAATGAGCAGTTCTTC. It translates to CSVAMGASSYNEQFF.

The chain is built from TRBV29-1 and TRBJ2-2, with 8 bases that match TRBD2. V shed 3 bases, J shed 1 base, and the junction held 1 base outside the gene matches. CDR1 is SQVTM and CDR2 is ANQGSEA in the germline V gene. The CDR3 is made up of 14 amino acids. The CDR3 loop reads CSVDLAGNTGELFF. The CDR3, as DNA: TGCAGCGTTGACCTAGCGGGGAACACCGGGGAGCTGTTTTTT.

The chain uses TRBV4-2 and TRBJ2-7; D not resolved. Per germline, CDR1 LGHNA and CDR2 YNFKEQ. The CDR3 loop spans 12 amino acids. V lost 1 base and J 12 bases, leaving 13 bases between the germline ends. The CDR3 reads CASSQGPYTRYF. The DNA of the CDR3 is TGTGCCAGCAGCCAAGGACCCTACACCCGGTACTTC.

This clonotype has only a few counts. V is TRBV28 and J is TRBJ2-7; the match to TRBD2 covers 9 bases. The V gene's germline CDR1 is MDHEN and CDR2 SYDVKM. The junction had 9 bases not matched to a gene; V was cut back by 5 bases and J by 4 bases. This CDR3 has 15 residues. This CDR3 reads CASSEYASGVYEQYF. CDR3 nucleotides: TGTGCCAGCAGTGAATATGCTAGCGGGGTATACGAGCAGTACTTC.

The chain has TRBV20-1 and TRBJ1-1; 7 positions agree with TRBD1. From germline, CDR1 is DFQATT and CDR2 SNEGSKA (reference sequence). The V and J ends lost 4 bases and 6 bases, in that order; junction bases with no gene match: 8. The CDR3 is made up of 13 amino acids. CDR3 bases: TGCAGTGCTACCACAGGGGTAATCGCTGAAGCTTTCTTT. Translated, it gives CSATTGVIAEAFF.

This clonotype has only one observation. Its ends do not fully match the called genes, so a read error is possible. CDR3 coding DNA: TGTGCCGGCAGCTTCAAAAATAATCAGTTCTTC. It encodes CAGSFKNNQFF. The chain carries TRBV3-1 and TRBJ2-1; unclear D gene. There are 11 residues in the CDR3. Germline lookup yields CDR1 LGHDT and CDR2 YNNKEL (reference sequence).

The chain combines TRBV7-3 with TRBJ2-1; TRBD2 might be the D (5 bases). V was trimmed by 6 bases and J by 4 bases, leaving 19 bases between them. CDR1 and CDR2 from the germline V gene are SGHTA and FQGTGA. This CDR3 is 16 amino acids long. CDR3 DNA sequence: TGTGCCAGCAGGGATATTGCAGGAGGCGGTTACAATGAGCAGTTCTTC. Its protein is CASRDIAGGGYNEQFF.

This clonotype has at least ten counts. The V and J genes are TRBV7-3 and TRBJ2-7; no reliable D call. Germline CDR1 reads SGHTA; CDR2 reads FQGTGA. The ends were cut back, 2 bases at V and 2 bases at J, with 7 bases in the middle. The CDR3 is made up of 13 amino acids. CDR3 sequence: CASSLGVAYEQYF. DNA of the CDR3: TGTGCCAGCAGCTTAGGTGTAGCCTACGAGCAGTACTTC.